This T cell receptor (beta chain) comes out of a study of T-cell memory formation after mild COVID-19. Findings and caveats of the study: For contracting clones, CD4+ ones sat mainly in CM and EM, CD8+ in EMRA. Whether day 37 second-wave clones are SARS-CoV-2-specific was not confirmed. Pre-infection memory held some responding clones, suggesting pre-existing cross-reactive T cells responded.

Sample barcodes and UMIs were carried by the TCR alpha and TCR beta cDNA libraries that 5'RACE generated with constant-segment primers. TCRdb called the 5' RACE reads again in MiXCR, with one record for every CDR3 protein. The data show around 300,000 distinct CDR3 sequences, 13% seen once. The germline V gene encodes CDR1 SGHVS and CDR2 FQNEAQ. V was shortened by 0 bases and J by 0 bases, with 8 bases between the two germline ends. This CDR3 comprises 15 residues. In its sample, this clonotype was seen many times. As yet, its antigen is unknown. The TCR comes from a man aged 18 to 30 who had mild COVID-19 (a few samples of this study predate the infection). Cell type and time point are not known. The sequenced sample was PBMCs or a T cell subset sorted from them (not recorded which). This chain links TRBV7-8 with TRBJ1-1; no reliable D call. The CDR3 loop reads CASSLAGSLNTEAFF. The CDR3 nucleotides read TGTGCCAGCAGCTTAGCGGGCAGCCTGAACACTGAAGCTTTCTTT.